This T cell receptor (beta chain) was identified in a study of blood T cell dynamics during melanoma immunotherapy. The wider study: Patients with metastatic melanoma got pembrolizumab or nivolumab-ipilimumab as first-line care. Findings and caveats of the study: A W3 rise in cfDNA rearrangement score marked disease control, not progression.

The table came from immunoSEQ multiplex PCR; TCRdb's copy has only in-frame clones and leaves some out. The table has roughly 110 clones, approximately 82% seen once; the top ten hold 15%. Details on this clone: Its antigen is not identified.

The time point is: pre-treatment baseline. Samples come from before therapy and from week 3 after the first blockade cycle. At 12 weeks after first infusion, RECIST 1.1 defined response for most patients. The junction had 4 bases not matched to a gene; V was cut back by 5 bases and J by 2 bases. This CDR3 contains 16 residues. Germline V gene lookup returns CDR1 SGHTA and CDR2 FQGNSA. V gene TRBV7-2 combines with J gene TRBJ2-7; 15 bases are shared with TRBD2. The receptor was isolated from a human donor with melanoma. The material was cell-free DNA from blood, obtained from a patient treated with checkpoint blockade. CDR3 coding DNA: TGTGCCAGCAGCCCCGGACTAGCGGGGGGGCCCTACGAGCAGTACTTC. Translating it yields CASSPGLAGGPYEQYF.